What follows are 10 T cell receptor beta chains derived from one specimen sequenced in a study of shared clonotypes between healthy human individuals. Profiling relied on immunoSEQ multiplex PCR, and the TCRdb table lists in-frame clones only, not all of them. The sample consists of roughly 1,500,000 clones, approximately 98.5% of them appearing once. The material sequenced was naive CD4+ T cells sorted from blood. The subset: CD45RA+ positively selected. These receptors all come from a man younger than 40 in good health.

This chain uses TRBV11-2 with TRBJ1-3; 7 bases fit TRBD1. The CDR3 spans 16 residues. Germline-derived CDR1 and CDR2 are SGHAT and FQNNGV. V shed 5 bases and J 0 bases; nucleotides not matched to a gene: 7. Here the CDR3 reads CASSQGTAYSGNTIYF. The CDR3, as DNA: TGTGCCAGCAGCCAAGGGACAGCTTACTCTGGAAACACCATATATTTT.

The V gene is TRBV11-2, the J gene TRBJ2-1, with 7 nucleotides matching TRBD1. Trimming took 5 bases from V and 0 from J; bases not matched to a gene: 10. CDR3 length: 17 amino acids. CDR1 is SGHAT and CDR2 is FQNNGV in the germline V gene. In DNA, the CDR3 is TGTGCCAGCAGCACTCGGGACAGCGCCTACTCCTACAATGAGCAGTTCTTC. It translates to CASSTRDSAYSYNEQFF.

The chain uses TRBV6-5 and TRBJ2-7; 7 nucleotides match TRBD1. V gave up 6 bases and J gave up 3 bases; unmatched junction bases: 8. The CDR3 consists of 14 residues. The germline CDR1 and CDR2 sequences are MNHEY and SVGAGI. CDR3 protein: CASSPLRDSYEQYF. The DNA of the CDR3 is TGTGCCAGCAGCCCCCTCAGGGACAGCTACGAGCAGTACTTC.

This chain joins TRBV2 and TRBJ2-7; 9 bases agree with TRBD2. The germline V gene encodes CDR1 SNHLY and CDR2 FYNNEI. The CDR3 spans 15 residues. Trimming removed 6 bases from V and 3 bases from J; junction bases left unmatched: 9. The CDR3 coding sequence is TGTGCCAGCAGCGGAAATAGCGGGAGCGACTACGAGCAGTACTTC. It is translated as CASSGNSGSDYEQYF.

The J gene is TRBJ2-2, the V gene TRBV9; D is undetermined. This CDR3 region has 17 residues. The germline V and J ends were trimmed by 2 bases and 0 bases, with 14 bases remaining between them. Per the germline V gene, CDR1 is SGDLS and CDR2 is YYNGEE. The CDR3 DNA is TGTGCCAGCAGCGTTAGGAGTGGGGTCCCGAACACCGGGGAGCTGTTTTTT. This encodes CASSVRSGVPNTGELFF.

V usage is TRBV7-3 and J usage is TRBJ2-7, with D possibly matching TRBD2 (5 bases). Trimming stripped 3 bases from V and 3 bases from J, with 15 bases between. Germline lookup yields CDR1 SGHTA and CDR2 FQGTGA. CDR3 length: 15 residues. Written as DNA, the CDR3 is TGTGCCAGCAGCTTGGCTGGCGGCGGAGGCTACGAGCAGTACTTC. This gives the protein CASSLAGGGGYEQYF.

The chain carries TRBV4-1 and TRBJ2-1; no reliable D call. This CDR3 is built from 15 residues. From germline, CDR1 is MGHRA and CDR2 YSYEKL. V was pared by 1 base and J by 0 bases, with 7 bases between. In DNA form, the CDR3 reads TGCGCCAGCAGCCAAGTGAAGAGCTCCTACAATGAGCAGTTCTTC. It specifies CASSQVKSSYNEQFF.

The chain combines TRBV9 with TRBJ2-3; 9 bases line up with TRBD1. Germline-derived CDR1 and CDR2 are SGDLS and YYNGEE. This CDR3 has 15 amino acids. The trim removed 2 bases at V and 4 bases at J, leaving 5 bases unmatched. The CDR3, as DNA: TGTGCCAGCAGCGTGTGGACAGGGGCTGCAGATACGCAGTATTTT. It specifies CASSVWTGAADTQYF.

The chain has TRBV5-4 and TRBJ2-1; D possibly corresponds to TRBD2 (5 bases). The V gene lost 7 bases and the J gene lost 0 bases, with 20 bases spanning the gap. The germline CDR1 and CDR2 sequences are SGHNT and YYREEE (reference sequence). The CDR3 contains 17 residues. For the CDR3, the DNA is TGTGCCAGCCGCGGTCGCCCGGGGAGTACCTCCTACAATGAGCAGTTCTTC. Protein sequence: CASRGRPGSTSYNEQFF. Based on the CDR3 plus reference TRBV5-4 and TRBJ2-1, the full variable domain is ETGVTQSPTHLIKTRGQQVTLRCSSQSGHNTVSWYQQALGQGPQFIFQYYREEENGRGNFPPRFSGLQFPNYSSELNVNALELDDSALYLCASRGRPGSTSYNEQFFGPGTRLTVL.

This clone was seen only once. The V gene is TRBV4-2, the J gene TRBJ2-1; D not certain. Between the trimmed V and J ends, which lost 1 base and 4 bases, there was a span of 2 bases. This CDR3 is 12 amino acids long. Germline CDR1 LGHNA, CDR2 YNFKEQ. CDR3 protein: CASSQVYNEQFF. In DNA form, the CDR3 reads TGTGCCAGCAGCCAAGTGTACAATGAGCAGTTCTTC.